This T cell receptor (beta chain) was sequenced during a study of blood T cell repertoires in COVID-19 (dated by TCRdb to about 2020). In the study overall: The collaborator samples originated in the United States, Italy and Spain and spanned the acute and convalescent phases of COVID-19. The material from the prospective study consisted of cDNA or gDNA derived from T cells, B-cell-depleted T cells, or PBMCs. The dataset comprised deeply sampled blood TCRbeta repertoires from subjects exposed to, actively infected with, or recovered from COVID-19. The repertoires were made available in a free public database intended to serve as a resource for research on the immune response to SARS-CoV-2. Samples came from the ongoing ImmuneRACE study (first 160 participants) plus 1,254 subjects from 6 global collaborators. Sample metadata almost always included a de-identified subject ID, COVID-19 status, age in years and sex. Where available, HLA class I and class II types were obtained from metadata supplied by the sample provider rather than from assay-based typing. The full study reports these points: The amount of clinical and demographic metadata varied by source and participant and was provided uncurated.

At one collaborating source in Seattle, patients were enrolled during active infection and were followed longitudinally through the course of disease. Whole blood was collected in K2EDTA tubes by collaborating institutions according to the institutions' own protocols. Collaborator samples were shipped for TCRbeta analysis as frozen whole blood, isolated PBMCs, or DNA extracted from either sample type. With respect to this clone: Its antigen specificity is not known. Base-call qualities are not available, and no considerably larger clone is one nucleotide away.

The immunoSEQ Assay, a bias-controlled multiplex PCR, was used to amplify TCRbeta CDR3 regions from genomic DNA. On the study's bioinformatics: The number of nucleated cells in each sample was estimated by amplification of reference gene primers within the assay. To quantify the absolute abundance of each unique TCRbeta CDR3 rearrangement, sequence reads were collapsed and filtered. For each sample, productive Simpson clonality was calculated as the square root of Simpson's diversity index over productive rearrangements. The source is immuneACCESS, and TCRdb retained only in-frame sequences with V and J called. Part of the clones is not carried over; for the studies checked, unresolved V genes explain less than half of this, and the remainder is unexplained. The D gene and trimming were derived from the DNA, and the V and J assignments and clone size from that table. In this sample the table shows 250,000 to 300,000 clones, approximately 90% of which occur a single time. The ten largest make up approximately 6% of the sample.

Per the germline V gene (reference sequence), MNHEY is the CDR1 and SMNVEV is the CDR2. The junction shows trimming of 0 bases on V and 8 bases on J, and the gene matches do not reach 4 bases of it. From cysteine to phenylalanine, the CDR3 is 14 amino acids long. The sequence is cut down to CDR3 DNA, 42 bases in frame from base 1. The sequence links TRBV27 to TRBJ1-2; TRBD1 agrees with 9 junctional bases. Sequencing input: peripheral blood. This sequence originates from a woman between 50 and 59 years old with COVID-19, enrolled during active disease. The base sequence is TGTGCCAGCAGTTTATCGGGGACAGGGTTAGGCTACACCTTC. It translates as CASSLSGTGLGYTF.